Shown below are 4 T cell receptor beta chains from a single sample sequenced in a study of T cell changes during pregnancy in multiple sclerosis. Generated by immunoSEQ multiplex PCR, the TCRdb table keeps only in-frame clones and is missing some. The sample includes approximately 72,000 clones, approximately 90% of them seen just once. The sequenced sample was peripheral blood, obtained in the first trimester of pregnancy. The source is a female donor in good health, enrolled as a control in a pregnancy study.

The chain employs TRBV27 and TRBJ2-7; 9 bases are shared with TRBD1. Germline loops: CDR1 MNHEY, CDR2 SMNVEV (reference sequence). CDR3 size: 15 residues. V lost 6 bases to trimming and J lost 2 bases; unmatched junction nucleotides: 8. The CDR3 coding sequence is TGTGCCAGCAGAATGGACAGGGGCGCTACCTACGAGCAGTACTTC. This sequence encodes CASRMDRGATYEQYF.

The chain employs TRBV7-9 and TRBJ2-7; D perhaps matches TRBD1 (6 bases). V was pared by 6 bases and J by 0 bases, with 9 bases between. The V gene's germline CDR1 is SEHNR and CDR2 FQNEAQ (reference sequence). This CDR3 region has 13 residues. CDR3 protein: CASRGARSYEQYF. The CDR3 DNA reads TGTGCCAGCAGGGGGGCCCGCTCCTACGAGCAGTACTTC.

V usage is TRBV6-6 and J usage is TRBJ1-1; D might be TRBD1 (5 bases). V was cut by 5 bases and J by 3 bases, with 16 bases left in between. The CDR3 totals 15 residues. Germline CDR1 MNHNY, CDR2 SVGAGI (reference sequence). The CDR3 sequence is CASSRPHGGDTEAFF. CDR3 bases: TGTGCCAGCAGTCGACCCCACGGGGGTGACACTGAAGCTTTCTTT.

The rearrangement links TRBV6-4 to TRBJ2-1; 7 positions match TRBD2. Germline V gives CDR1 MRHNA, CDR2 SNTAGT. The junction had 8 bases not matched to a gene; V was cut back by 5 bases and J by 4 bases. CDR3 length equals 15 residues. DNA of the CDR3: TGTGCCAGCAGTCCGCGGGAGACGGATTACAATGAGCAGTTCTTC. This gives the protein CASSPRETDYNEQFF.